This T cell receptor beta chain was retrieved from a study of neurological immune-mediated disorders. Study-level results: None of the CDR3 amino acid sequences of expanded clones recurred across subjects, suggesting private repertoires in all groups.

On this clonotype: Antigen specificity is unknown.

Time point specified: longitudinal time-point 1 (baseline). TCRdb itself ran the 5' RACE reads through MiXCR, one entry per CDR3 protein. The top ten clones hold roughly 10% of a sample with tens of thousands of distinct CDR3 sequences, roughly 10% of them seen once. Germline CDR1 SQVTM, CDR2 ANQGSEA. Trimming at V came to 7 bases and at J to 8 bases, leaving 9 bases not matched to a gene. This CDR3 region has 13 residues. The specimen sequenced was PBMCs. The chain combines TRBV29-1 with TRBJ1-4; TRBD1 agrees at 8 bases. The sequence was obtained from a man younger than 45 in good health. The CDR3: CSAYGQGLEKLFF. The CDR3 DNA sequence: TGCAGCGCCTACGGACAGGGACTGGAAAAACTGTTTTTT.